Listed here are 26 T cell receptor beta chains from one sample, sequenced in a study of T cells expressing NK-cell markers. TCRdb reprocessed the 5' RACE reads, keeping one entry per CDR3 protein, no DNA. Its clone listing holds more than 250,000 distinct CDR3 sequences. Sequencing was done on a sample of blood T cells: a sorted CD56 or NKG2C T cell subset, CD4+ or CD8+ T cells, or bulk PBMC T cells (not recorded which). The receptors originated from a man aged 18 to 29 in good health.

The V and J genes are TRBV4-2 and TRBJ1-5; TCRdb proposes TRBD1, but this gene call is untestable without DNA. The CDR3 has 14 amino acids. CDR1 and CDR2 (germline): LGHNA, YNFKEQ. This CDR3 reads CASSQDRGRQPQHF.

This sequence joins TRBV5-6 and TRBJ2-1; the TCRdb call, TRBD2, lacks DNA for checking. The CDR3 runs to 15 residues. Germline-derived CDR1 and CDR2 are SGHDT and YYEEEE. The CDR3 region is CASSFESVSYNEQFF.

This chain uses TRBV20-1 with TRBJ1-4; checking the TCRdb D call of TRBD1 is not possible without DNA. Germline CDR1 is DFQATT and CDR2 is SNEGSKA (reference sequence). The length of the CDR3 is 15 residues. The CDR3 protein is CSARGSGGGDEKLFF.

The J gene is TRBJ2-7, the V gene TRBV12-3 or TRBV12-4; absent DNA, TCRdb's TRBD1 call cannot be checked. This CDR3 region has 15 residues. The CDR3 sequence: CASSLAVAGGREQYF.

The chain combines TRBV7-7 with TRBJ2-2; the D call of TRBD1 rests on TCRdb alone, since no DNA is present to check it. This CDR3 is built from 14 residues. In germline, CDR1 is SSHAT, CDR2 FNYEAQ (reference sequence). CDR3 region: CASSRQGLGGELFF. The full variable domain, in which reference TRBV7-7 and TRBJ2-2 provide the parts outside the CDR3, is GAGVSQSPRYKVTKRGQDVTLRCDPISSHATLYWYQQALGQGPEFLTYFNYEAQPDKSGLPSDRFSAERPEGSISTLTIQRTEQRDSAMYRCASSRQGLGGELFFGEGSRLTVL.

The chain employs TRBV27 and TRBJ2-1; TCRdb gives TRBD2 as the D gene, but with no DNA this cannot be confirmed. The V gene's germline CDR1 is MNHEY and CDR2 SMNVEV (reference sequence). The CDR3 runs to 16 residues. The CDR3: CASSSSQGVAYNEQFF.

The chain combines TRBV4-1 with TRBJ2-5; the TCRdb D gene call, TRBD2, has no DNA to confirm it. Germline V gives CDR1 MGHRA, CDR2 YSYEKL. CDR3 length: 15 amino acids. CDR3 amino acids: CASSQSVVALETQYF.

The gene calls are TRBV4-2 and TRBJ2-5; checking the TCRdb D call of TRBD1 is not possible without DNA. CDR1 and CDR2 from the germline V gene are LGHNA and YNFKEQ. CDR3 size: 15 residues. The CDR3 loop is CASSQDYRGQETQYF.

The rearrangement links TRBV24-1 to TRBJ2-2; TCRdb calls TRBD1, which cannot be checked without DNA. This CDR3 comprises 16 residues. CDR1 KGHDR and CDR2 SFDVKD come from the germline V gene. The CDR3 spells CATSDPGSANTGELFF.

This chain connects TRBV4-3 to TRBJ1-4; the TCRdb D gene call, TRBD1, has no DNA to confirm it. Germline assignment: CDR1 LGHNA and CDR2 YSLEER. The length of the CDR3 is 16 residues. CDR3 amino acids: CASSQDWGGRSEKLFF.

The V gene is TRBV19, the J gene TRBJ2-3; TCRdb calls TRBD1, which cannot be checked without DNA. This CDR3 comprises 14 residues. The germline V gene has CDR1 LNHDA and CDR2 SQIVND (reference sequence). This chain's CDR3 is CASSVYQGGDTQYF.

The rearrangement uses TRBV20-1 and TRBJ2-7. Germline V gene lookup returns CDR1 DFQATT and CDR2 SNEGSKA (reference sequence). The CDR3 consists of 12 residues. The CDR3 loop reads CSARTLTYEQYF.

CDR3 sequence: CSANIEDEQYF. V gene TRBV20-1 combines with J gene TRBJ2-7. The CDR3 is 11 residues long. CDR1 is DFQATT and CDR2 is SNEGSKA in the germline V gene (reference sequence).

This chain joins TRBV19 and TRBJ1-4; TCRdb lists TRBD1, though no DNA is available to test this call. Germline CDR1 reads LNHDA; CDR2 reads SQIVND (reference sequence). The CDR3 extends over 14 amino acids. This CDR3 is CASSAGTGNEKLFF.

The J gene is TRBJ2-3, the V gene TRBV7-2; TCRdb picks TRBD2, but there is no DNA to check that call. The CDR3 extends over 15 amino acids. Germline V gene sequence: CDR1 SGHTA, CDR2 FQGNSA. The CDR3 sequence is CASSHPTLGRSPQYF.

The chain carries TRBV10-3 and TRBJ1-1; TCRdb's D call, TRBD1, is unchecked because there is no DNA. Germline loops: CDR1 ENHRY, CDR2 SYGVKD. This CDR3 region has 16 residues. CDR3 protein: CAISFGGRMGNTEAFF.

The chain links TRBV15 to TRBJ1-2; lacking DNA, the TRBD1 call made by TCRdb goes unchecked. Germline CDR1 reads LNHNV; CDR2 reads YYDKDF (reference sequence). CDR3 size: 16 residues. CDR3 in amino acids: CATSRGTGGTDYGYTF.

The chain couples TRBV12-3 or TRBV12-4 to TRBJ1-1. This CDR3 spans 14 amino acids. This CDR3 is CASSFGLLNTEAFF.

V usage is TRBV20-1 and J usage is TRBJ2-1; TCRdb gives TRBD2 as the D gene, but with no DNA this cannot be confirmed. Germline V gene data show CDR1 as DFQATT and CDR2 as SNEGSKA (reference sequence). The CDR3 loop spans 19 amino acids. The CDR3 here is CSASTGIASGNPFHNEQFF.

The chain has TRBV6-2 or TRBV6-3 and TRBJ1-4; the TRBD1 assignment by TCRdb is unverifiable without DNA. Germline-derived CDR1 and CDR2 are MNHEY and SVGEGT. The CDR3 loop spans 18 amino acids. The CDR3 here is CASSYAYRDRASHEKLFF.

CDR3 amino acids: CASSPKTSGNEQFF. V is TRBV7-9 and J is TRBJ2-1. Germline-derived CDR1 and CDR2 are SEHNR and FQNEAQ (reference sequence). This CDR3 is built from 14 residues.

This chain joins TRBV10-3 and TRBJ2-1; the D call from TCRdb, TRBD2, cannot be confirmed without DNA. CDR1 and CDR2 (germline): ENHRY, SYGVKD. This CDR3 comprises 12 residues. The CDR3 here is CAITGRVGEQFF.

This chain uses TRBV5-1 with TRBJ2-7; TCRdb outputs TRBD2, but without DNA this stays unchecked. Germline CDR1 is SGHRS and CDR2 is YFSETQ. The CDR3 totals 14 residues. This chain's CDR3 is CASSSGLVSYEQYF.

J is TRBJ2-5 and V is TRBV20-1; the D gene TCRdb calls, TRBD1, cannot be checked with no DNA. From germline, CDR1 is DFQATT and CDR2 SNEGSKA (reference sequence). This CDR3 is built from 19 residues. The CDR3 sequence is CSARDSSPNSLKYQETQYF.

The CDR3 protein is CASSLTLDSPLHF. The chain links TRBV5-1 to TRBJ1-6. CDR3 length: 13 residues. Germline CDR1 and CDR2: SGHRS and YFSETQ.

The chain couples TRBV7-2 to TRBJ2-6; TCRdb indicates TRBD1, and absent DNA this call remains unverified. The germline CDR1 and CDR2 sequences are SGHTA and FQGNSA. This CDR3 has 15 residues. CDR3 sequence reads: CASNEGGSGANVLTF.